A single sample is the source of the 7 T cell receptor beta chains below, sequenced in a study of OX40 agonist ivuxolimab in advanced cancers. Sequencing used immunoSEQ multiplex PCR; TCRdb keeps in-frame clones, though not all of them. The sample holds tens of thousands of clones, 80% seen once. The sample here was CD4+ or CD8+ T cells sorted from blood, taken in a trial of the OX40 agonist ivuxolimab. Receptor source: an adult with an advanced solid tumor such as melanoma, head and neck, liver or kidney cancer.

The chain employs TRBV7-2 and TRBJ2-3; 9 positions agree with TRBD1. Germline V CDR1 and CDR2: SGHTA, FQGNSA. This CDR3 is 16 amino acids long. V trimming: 5 bases; J trimming: 2 bases; junction bases outside the gene matches: 8. The CDR3 is CASSPAGTGFTDTQYF. CDR3 in DNA: TGTGCCAGCAGCCCCGCCGGGACAGGGTTCACAGATACGCAGTATTTT.

The rearrangement joins TRBV2 to TRBJ2-3; 9 bases map to TRBD1. With V trimmed by 3 bases and J by 7 bases, 8 bases remained unmatched. This CDR3 comprises 15 residues. Germline V gene data show CDR1 as SNHLY and CDR2 as FYNNEI. CDR3 coding DNA: TGTGCCAGCAGTGATGGACAGGGGAGGAGAAATACGCAGTATTTT. Translation: CASSDGQGRRNTQYF.

This sequence joins TRBV29-1 and TRBJ1-4, with D possibly matching TRBD1 (5 bases). Between the trimmed V and J ends, which lost 3 bases and 11 bases, there was a span of 13 bases. CDR3 length: 12 residues. CDR1 is SQVTM and CDR2 is ANQGSEA in the germline V gene. The CDR3 DNA reads TGCAGCGTTGATCGGGGGGAGGACAAACTGTTTTTT. It is translated as CSVDRGEDKLFF.

This chain uses TRBV6-6 with TRBJ1-2; D unclear. V shed 5 bases and J shed 3 bases, with 10 bases lying between them. The CDR3 is made up of 13 amino acids. Germline V gives CDR1 MNHNY, CDR2 SVGAGI (reference sequence). CDR3 protein: CASSGMSYYGYTF. The CDR3 nucleotides read TGTGCCAGCAGTGGGATGAGTTACTATGGCTACACCTTC.

This clone appeared once. The chain uses TRBV27 and TRBJ1-3; D may be TRBD1 (5 bases). CDR1 and CDR2 from the germline V gene are MNHEY and SMNVEV (reference sequence). The CDR3 loop spans 17 amino acids. V was cut by 6 bases and J by 0 bases, with 18 bases left in between. CDR3 sequence: CASSRTGRDHSGNTIYF. DNA for the CDR3: TGTGCCAGCAGCAGGACGGGCCGGGACCACTCTGGAAACACCATATATTTT.

The V call is TRBV19, the J call TRBJ2-7; 8 bases are shared with TRBD1. The CDR3 is 15 residues long. Per germline, CDR1 LNHDA and CDR2 SQIVND (reference sequence). V gave up 2 bases and J gave up 5 bases; unmatched junction bases: 8. CDR3 in amino acids: CASSISGQEGHEQYF. CDR3 in DNA: TGTGCCAGTAGTATATCGGGACAGGAAGGCCACGAGCAGTACTTC.

This CDR3 is CAISILRQGGDYGYTF. CDR3 DNA: TGTGCCATCAGCATCCTTAGACAGGGAGGGGACTATGGCTACACCTTC. V usage is TRBV10-3 and J usage is TRBJ1-2; 7 bases are shared with TRBD1. Looked up from germline, CDR1 is ENHRY and CDR2 is SYGVKD. The CDR3 runs to 16 residues. Losses at the gene ends were 6 bases for V and 3 bases for J; bases not matched to a gene: 13.